This T cell receptor (beta chain) was retrieved from a study of cytomegalovirus exposure and HLA in healthy donors (dated by TCRdb to about 2017). Notes on the research overall: A later analysis indicated that the roughly 130 validation repertoires were generated on the platform also employed for the approximately 700 repertoires of the first cohort. The study aimed to test whether signatures of past pathogen exposure could be identified by cataloging public T cell receptors. High-throughput TCR immunosequencing, statistical association of individual TCRs with disease status, and machine learning were combined to predict cytomegalovirus infection status. In addition to the first cohort of hundreds of subjects, a separate validation cohort of some 120 different subjects was used.

The germline V and J ends show losses of 6 bases and 3 bases respectively, and no gene match explains 8 bases of the junction. CDR1 KGHSH and CDR2 LQKENI were looked up in the germline V gene. The CDR3 has 16 amino acids, counting the end cysteine and phenylalanine. Just the 48-base CDR3 DNA is kept, in frame starting at base 1. Library prep was done by the immunoSEQ multiplex PCR assay. In the paper's pipeline: A statistical classification framework was built to diagnose cytomegalovirus status from the catalog of TCR beta chain sequences. TCRdb limited this immuneACCESS table to in-frame rearrangements with V and J called. A share of clones is missing; checked studies link under half to unresolved V genes, and the rest is unexplained. D and trimming come from the DNA, and the V and J calls and clone size come from that table. This sample holds 95,000 to 150,000 clones; 85% to 90% were observed only once. The ten largest clones capture around 1.1% of the sample.

Worth noting for this clone: The antigen this receptor binds is unknown. No qualities accompany the bases; no much larger clone lies one base away.

What the research found in general, with its limitations: The validation cohort had no HLA typing available for a later analysis, so co-occurrence within that cohort was assessed over all 130 or so repertoires. A total of about 150 TCR beta chains were listed by the study as associated with cytomegalovirus. Of the cluster scores, 90% to 95% were above 0 in a later analysis, which found that TCRs clustered in the first cohort also tended to co-occur in the approximately 120 validation repertoires. Most TCR sequences were seen in very few donors, while some public TCRs were found in many individuals. According to the authors, the approach could potentially be generalized to other disease states and immunological phenotypes. The classifier was reported to diagnose cytomegalovirus status with high specificity and sensitivity in both the original and validation cohorts. Three of the identified cytomegalovirus-associated TCR beta chains were confirmed in vitro to be specific for cytomegalovirus antigens.

Donors formed part of the validation cohort, which comprised some 120 subjects and was distinct from the first cohort of over 500 subjects. Sequenced: PBMCs. The chain uses TRBV18 and TRBJ2-2; TRBD2 fits 9 bases in the junction. The clonotype was recovered from a young woman in good health and CMV-seronegative. In nucleotide form, the sequence is TGTGCCAGCTCCCCGCGGGAGGGCCCCGACACCGGGGAGCTGTTTTTT. Its coded protein is CASSPREGPDTGELFF.